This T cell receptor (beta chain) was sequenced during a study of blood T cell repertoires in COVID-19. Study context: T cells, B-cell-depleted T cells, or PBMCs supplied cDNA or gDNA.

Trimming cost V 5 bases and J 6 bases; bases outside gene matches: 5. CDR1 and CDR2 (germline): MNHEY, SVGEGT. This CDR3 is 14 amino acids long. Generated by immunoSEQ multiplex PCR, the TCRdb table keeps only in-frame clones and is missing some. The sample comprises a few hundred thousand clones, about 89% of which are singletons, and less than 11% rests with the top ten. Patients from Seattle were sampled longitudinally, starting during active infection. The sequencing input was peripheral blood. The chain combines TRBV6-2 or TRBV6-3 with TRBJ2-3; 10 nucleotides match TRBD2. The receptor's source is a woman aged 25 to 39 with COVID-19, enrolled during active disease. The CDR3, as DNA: TGTGCCAGCAGTATAAGCGGGAGGGCGGATACGCAGTATTTT. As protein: CASSISGRADTQYF.